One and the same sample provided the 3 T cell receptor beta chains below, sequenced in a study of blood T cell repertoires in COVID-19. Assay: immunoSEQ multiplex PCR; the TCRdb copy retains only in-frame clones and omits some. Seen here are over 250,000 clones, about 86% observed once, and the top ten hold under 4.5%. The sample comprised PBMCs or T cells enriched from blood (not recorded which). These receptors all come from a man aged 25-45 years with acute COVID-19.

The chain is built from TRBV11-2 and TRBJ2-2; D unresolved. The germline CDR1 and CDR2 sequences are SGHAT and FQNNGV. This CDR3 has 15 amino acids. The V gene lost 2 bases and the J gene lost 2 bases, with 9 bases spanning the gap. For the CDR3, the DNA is TGTGCCAGCAGCTTATTTAAGCTTAACACCGGGGAGCTGTTTTTT. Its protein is CASSLFKLNTGELFF.

The CDR3 bases are TGTGCCAGTAGTGCCGGACTAGCGGGCTACAATGAGCAGTTCTTC. Protein sequence: CASSAGLAGYNEQFF. The genes are TRBV19 and TRBJ2-1; TRBD2 matches 11 bases. V trimming: 5 bases; J trimming: 3 bases; junction bases outside the gene matches: 3. The CDR3 is 15 amino acids. Germline lookup yields CDR1 LNHDA and CDR2 SQIVND (reference sequence).

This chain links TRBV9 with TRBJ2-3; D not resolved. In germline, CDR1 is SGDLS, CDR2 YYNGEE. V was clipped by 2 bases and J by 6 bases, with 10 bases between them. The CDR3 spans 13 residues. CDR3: CASSVFLRDTQYF. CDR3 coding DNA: TGTGCCAGCAGCGTTTTTCTACGTGATACGCAGTATTTT.